This T cell receptor (beta chain) was captured in a study of OX40 agonist ivuxolimab in advanced cancers. The wider study: Under the entry rules, prior anti-PD-1, anti-PD-L1 or anti-CTLA-4 therapy was allowed, and roughly 41% had some. Points from the study as a whole: Some nonresponders additionally presented with little normalized T-cell clonal expansion.

This CDR3 is built from 13 residues. Germline CDR1 reads SGHTA; CDR2 reads FQGNSA. V dropped 3 bases and J dropped 3 bases, with 9 bases sitting between them. Worth noting for this clone: Its antigen is currently unknown.

Sequenced by immunoSEQ multiplex PCR; TCRdb stores in-frame clones only, minus some. The table includes roughly 76,000 clones, approximately 85% detected once. The receptor was derived from an adult with an advanced solid tumor such as melanoma, head and neck, liver or kidney cancer. Source: CD4+ or CD8+ T cells sorted from blood, taken in a trial of the OX40 agonist ivuxolimab. This chain connects TRBV7-2 to TRBJ2-7, with D uncertain. The CDR3 region is CASSLGRDYEQYF. The CDR3 nucleotides read TGTGCCAGCAGCTTGGGCAGAGACTACGAGCAGTACTTC.